The rows below give T cell receptor beta chains drawn from one sample of a study of shared clonotypes between healthy human individuals. Using immunoSEQ multiplex PCR, the repertoire was profiled, and TCRdb retains in-frame clones only, with some absent. The sample shows roughly 1.4 million clones, around 98.5% of them seen only once. Material: naive CD4+ T cells sorted from blood. All receptors derive from a young man in good health. Each CDR3 is given with its conserved first and last residue. D genes are given only for firm matches.

j_call	d_call	v_call	cdr3_nt	cdr3_aa
TRBJ2-7	-	TRBV25-1	TGTGCCAGCGGTAGAGGCGGGAACTACGAGCAGTACTTC	CASGRGGNYEQYF
TRBJ2-1	-	TRBV19	TGTGCCAGTAGTCTCGGACTTTGGGATGAGCAGTTCTTC	CASSLGLWDEQFF
TRBJ1-5	TRBD1	TRBV5-1	TGCGCCAGCAGCTTGGAAGGACAGGGGGCGCAGCATTTT	CASSLEGQGAQHF
TRBJ2-7	-	TRBV5-1	TGCGCCAGCATGAATGGACACCCCGCCGACGAGCAGTACTTC	CASMNGHPADEQYF
TRBJ2-3	-	TRBV7-9	TGTGCCAGCAGCTTAGAACTCCTAGGGTCAGGAAGCACAGATACGCAGTATTTT	CASSLELLGSGSTDTQYF
TRBJ2-1	-	TRBV7-2	TGTGCCAGCAGCGGCCCCAGGGGGGGGAGAAAATACAATGAGCAGTTCTTC	CASSGPRGGRKYNEQFF
TRBJ1-2	-	TRBV7-3	TGTGCCAGCAGCCCAGGCGGGCCAGGGAACCCTCATGGCTACACCTTC	CASSPGGPGNPHGYTF
TRBJ2-1	-	TRBV6-5	TGTGCCAGCACGACCGGTTCCTACAATGAGCAGTTCTTC	CASTTGSYNEQFF
TRBJ2-5	-	TRBV6-5	TGTGCCAGCGGTGGGCTAGTCATGTCGGCCCAGTACTTC	CASGGLVMSAQYF
TRBJ2-7	-	TRBV5-4	TGTGCCAGCAGCTTGGACAGCGCCTACGAGCAGTACTTC	CASSLDSAYEQYF
TRBJ2-1	TRBD2	TRBV5-1	TGCGCCAGCAGCTTGAACGCGGCTAGCGGGAGTCGAAGGCGCCACAATGAGCAGTTCTTC	CASSLNAASGSRRRHNEQFF
TRBJ2-7	-	TRBV5-1	TGCGCCAGCAGCTTGGGGTCTGGCGAGTACTTC	CASSLGSGEYF
TRBJ2-3	-	TRBV5-1	TGCGCCAGCAGCTTGACGGGACCACCAGATACGCAGTATTTT	CASSLTGPPDTQYF
TRBJ2-3	TRBD1	TRBV6-6	TGTGCCAGCAGTGAGGGGACAGGATGGCAGTATTTT	CASSEGTGWQYF
TRBJ2-7	-	TRBV7-2	TGTGCCAGCAGCTTAGCGGGGAGCTCCTACGAGCAGTACTTC	CASSLAGSSYEQYF
TRBJ2-1	-	TRBV7-2	TGTGCCAGCAGCACCTTTACGAGCGGTCACAATGAGCAGTTCTTC	CASSTFTSGHNEQFF
TRBJ2-1	-	TRBV7-2	TGTGCCAGCAGCTTAGCGCGACAGTACAATGAGCAGTTCTTC	CASSLARQYNEQFF
TRBJ2-1	TRBD2	TRBV5-6	TGTGCCAGCAGGGACGCGGGAGGGGATCTCGTTGAGCAGTTCTTC	CASRDAGGDLVEQFF
TRBJ2-3	TRBD2	TRBV19	TGTGCCAGTAGTCCGCTAGCGGGGGTTAGCACAGATACGCAGTATTTT	CASSPLAGVSTDTQYF
TRBJ2-7	-	TRBV29-1	TGCAGCGCTGCGATTCTCCAGGGACAGCAGTACTTC	CSAAILQGQQYF
TRBJ2-7	-	TRBV11-2	TGTGCCAGCAGCTTGGGTTTCCACGAGCAGTACTTC	CASSLGFHEQYF
TRBJ2-3	-	TRBV6-1	TGTGCCAGCAGTGAAGATCAGGGCATATATACGCAGTATTTT	CASSEDQGIYTQYF